Listed here are 5 T cell receptor beta chains from one sample, sequenced in a study of OX40 agonist ivuxolimab in advanced cancers. Repertoires were generated with immunoSEQ multiplex PCR, while TCRdb's copy carries only in-frame clones and drops some. The profile shows about 90,000 clones, approximately 91% of them singletons. The sample in question was CD4+ or CD8+ T cells sorted from blood, obtained in a trial of the OX40 agonist ivuxolimab. Every receptor here comes from an adult with an advanced solid tumor such as melanoma, head and neck, liver or kidney cancer.

The V call is TRBV5-6, the J call TRBJ2-3, with D perhaps being TRBD1 or TRBD2 (7 bases each). Germline loops: CDR1 SGHDT, CDR2 YYEEEE. Trimming took off 0 bases at V and 13 bases at J, with 12 bases between the two ends. The CDR3 is 12 residues long. The CDR3 here is CASSLGEGQKYF. CDR3 DNA: TGTGCCAGCAGCTTGGGGGAGGGACAGAAGTATTTT.

This CDR3 reads CASSFKGIKGRGMNTEAFF. CDR3 nucleotides: TGTGCCAGCAGCTTTAAGGGGATTAAGGGGAGAGGAATGAACACTGAAGCTTTCTTT. The chain has TRBV13 and TRBJ1-1, with D possibly TRBD1 on 5 matching bases. The CDR3 loop spans 19 amino acids. CDR1 and CDR2 (germline): PRHDT, FYEKMQ (reference sequence). Trimming pared 3 bases from V and 0 bases from J, leaving 23 bases between.

The chain has TRBV5-4 and TRBJ2-7, with 13 bases matching TRBD2. The CDR3 length is 15 residues. Germline lookup yields CDR1 SGHNT and CDR2 YYREEE (reference sequence). V shed 4 bases, J shed 3 bases, and the junction held 4 bases outside the gene matches. CDR3 bases: TGTGCCAGCAGCCAAGGACTAGCGGGAGTCTACGAGCAGTACTTC. Translation gives CASSQGLAGVYEQYF.

This clone was seen only a few times. This same CDR3 is encoded by further DNA sequences in the sample. The rearrangement links TRBV5-1 to TRBJ2-5, with D uncertain. This CDR3 is built from 11 residues. The V end was cut by 1 base, the J end by 2 bases, with 0 bases between. Per the germline V gene, CDR1 is SGHRS and CDR2 is YFSETQ. CDR3 protein: CASSLQETQYF. As DNA, the CDR3 is TGCGCCAGCAGCTTGCAAGAGACCCAGTACTTC.

The rearrangement links TRBV15 to TRBJ1-6; 7 bases match TRBD1. V shed 2 bases, J shed 7 bases, and the junction held 8 bases outside the gene matches. This CDR3 has 16 amino acids. The germline CDR1 and CDR2 sequences are LNHNV and YYDKDF (reference sequence). The CDR3: CATSRPRDSSNSPLHF. CDR3 DNA sequence: TGTGCCACCAGCAGACCTAGGGACAGCTCCAATTCACCCCTCCACTTT. Combining the CDR3 with reference TRBV15 and TRBJ1-6 gives the whole variable domain DAMVIQNPRYQVTQFGKPVTLSCSQTLNHNVMYWYQQKSSQAPKLLFHYYDKDFNNEADTPDNFQSRRPNTSFCFLDIRSPGLGDTAMYLCATSRPRDSSNSPLHFGNGTRLTVT.